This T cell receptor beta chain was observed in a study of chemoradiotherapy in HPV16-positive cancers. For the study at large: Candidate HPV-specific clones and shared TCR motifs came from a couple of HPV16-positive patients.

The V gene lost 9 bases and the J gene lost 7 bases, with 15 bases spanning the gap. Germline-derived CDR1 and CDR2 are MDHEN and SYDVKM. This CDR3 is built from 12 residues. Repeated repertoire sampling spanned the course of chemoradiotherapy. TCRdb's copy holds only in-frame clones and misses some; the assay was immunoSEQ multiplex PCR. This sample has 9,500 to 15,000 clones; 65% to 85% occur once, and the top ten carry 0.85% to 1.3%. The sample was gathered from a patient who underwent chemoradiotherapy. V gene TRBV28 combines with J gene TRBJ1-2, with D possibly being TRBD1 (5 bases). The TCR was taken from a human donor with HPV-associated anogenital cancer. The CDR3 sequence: CASKRGDIGYTF. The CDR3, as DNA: TGTGCCAGTAAAAGGGGAGATATTGGCTACACCTTC.